The T cell receptor beta chain described here comes from a study of T cells in Graves' hyperthyroidism and ophthalmopathy. Researchers amplified the TCR beta CDR3 regions from RNA transcripts. In the first-round RT-PCR of the TCR CDR3, the HTBI primer set was used. In TCRdb, the multiplex PCR reads were re-called with MiXCR into one record per CDR3 protein. The table has a few hundred thousand distinct CDR3 sequences, about an eighth seen once. Those patients with uncontrolled infection, other autoimmune disease, pregnancy or lactation were excluded. There are many counts of this clonotype. Specimen: blood. The clonotype originates from a woman aged 18-29 years with Graves' hyperthyroidism.

As DNA, the CDR3 is TGCAGTGCGGGGGTTAGACAGGGGGAAAGGGGCTACACCTTC. This encodes CSAGVRQGERGYTF. The gene calls are TRBV20-1 and TRBJ1-2; TRBD1 matches 9 bases. The trim removed 6 bases at V and 8 bases at J, leaving 13 bases unmatched. Germline CDR1 and CDR2: DFQATT and SNEGSKA (reference sequence). The CDR3 extends over 14 amino acids.